The 25 T cell receptor beta chains given below trace back to one sample, sequenced in a study of T cells in localized non-small cell lung cancer. Profiling relied on immunoSEQ multiplex PCR, and the TCRdb table lists in-frame clones only, not all of them. This table has 20,000 to 25,000 clones, about nine tenths appearing once. The source was peripheral blood, collected before any cancer treatment. The receptors derive from a woman aged 40-70 years with stage I lung adenocarcinoma.

The genes are TRBV7-9 and TRBJ2-1, with 7 bases aligning to TRBD2. The CDR3 is 17 residues long. V dropped 5 bases and J dropped 5; count of bases not matched to a gene: 15. Germline V gene sequence: CDR1 SEHNR, CDR2 FQNEAQ (reference sequence). DNA for the CDR3: TGTGCCAGCAGCCCCCCCCTTTTTGCGGGAGATGACAATGAGCAGTTCTTC. Translating gives CASSPPLFAGDDNEQFF.

The chain links TRBV21-1 to TRBJ2-3. TRBV21-1 is an annotated pseudogene. The CDR3 extends over 15 amino acids. DNA of the CDR3: TGTGCCAGCAGCGCTGAAGGAATTAGCACAGATACGCAGTATTTT. Translating it yields CASSAEGISTDTQYF.

The CDR3 reads CASSLQMLNTEAFF. Here the CDR3 DNA reads TGTGCCAGCAGCTTGCAGATGTTGAACACTGAAGCTTTCTTT. The chain employs TRBV5-5 and TRBJ1-1; D gene ambiguous. V dropped 1 base and J dropped 0 bases, with 7 bases sitting between them. The germline V gene has CDR1 SGHKS and CDR2 YYEKEE (reference sequence). The CDR3 is made up of 14 amino acids.

The CDR3 region has the DNA TGTGCCAGCTCACCAGCCGGACTAGCGGGGGGAGGAGAGAACATTCAGTACTTC. Encoded protein: CASSPAGLAGGGENIQYF. The chain recombines TRBV18 with TRBJ2-4; TRBD2 agrees at 14 bases. The germline gives CDR1 KGHSH, CDR2 LQKENI. Unmatched junction bases numbered 10, after V lost 2 bases and J lost 7 bases. This CDR3 has 18 residues.

This clone was seen only once. CDR3 region: CASSLFRDTEAFF. The DNA of the CDR3 is TGTGCCAGCAGTTTGTTCCGGGACACTGAAGCTTTCTTT. The chain has TRBV27 and TRBJ1-1; no reliable D call. CDR3 size: 13 residues. Trimming shortened V by 3 bases and J by 3 bases, and 8 bases separated the two germline ends. Germline-derived CDR1 and CDR2 are MNHEY and SMNVEV (reference sequence).

The V gene is TRBV7-8, the J gene TRBJ2-2, with 10 nucleotides matching TRBD2. Trimming cost V 3 bases and J 4 bases; bases outside gene matches: 8. This CDR3 comprises 17 residues. Looked up from germline, CDR1 is SGHVS and CDR2 is FQNEAQ. The chain's CDR3 is CASSFPTGTSVTGELFF. For the CDR3, the DNA is TGTGCCAGCAGCTTCCCCACCGGGACTAGCGTCACCGGGGAGCTGTTTTTT.

The chain joins TRBV28 to TRBJ1-2; D gene unclear. V was clipped by 3 bases and J by 8 bases, with 13 bases between them. This CDR3 region has 13 residues. Per the germline V gene, CDR1 is MDHEN and CDR2 is SYDVKM. The chain's CDR3 is CASSLPRFRGYTF. The CDR3 nucleotides are TGTGCCAGCAGTTTGCCCCGCTTCCGAGGCTACACCTTC.

The gene calls are TRBV19 and TRBJ1-1; 7 positions match TRBD1. CDR3 length: 13 amino acids. After removal of 4 bases from V and 5 bases from J, the junction contained 4 bases not matched to a gene. Germline lookup yields CDR1 LNHDA and CDR2 SQIVND (reference sequence). CDR3 amino acids: CASSNTDRTEAFF. Here the CDR3 DNA reads TGTGCCAGTAGTAATACGGACAGGACTGAAGCTTTCTTT. Combining the CDR3 with reference TRBV19 and TRBJ1-1 gives the whole variable domain DGGITQSPKYLFRKEGQNVTLSCEQNLNHDAMYWYRQDPGQGLRLIYYSQIVNDFQKGDIAEGYSVSREKKESFPLTVTSAQKNPTAFYLCASSNTDRTEAFFGQGTRLTVV.

The J gene is TRBJ2-1, the V gene TRBV30, with TRBD2 matching over 11 bases. J was trimmed by 8 bases and V by 3 bases; bases with no gene match: 9. This CDR3 has 15 amino acids. Germline CDR1 is GTSNPN and CDR2 is SVGIG (reference sequence). The CDR3 region has the DNA TGTGCCTGGAGACAACTAGCGGGAGTACCAGATGAGCAGTTCTTC. It specifies CAWRQLAGVPDEQFF.

J is TRBJ1-3 and V is TRBV9, with TRBD1 as a possible D gene (5 bases). Germline V gives CDR1 SGDLS, CDR2 YYNGEE. The CDR3 sequence is 17 residues long. V lost 0 bases and J 0 bases, leaving 13 bases between the germline ends. CDR3 region: CASSVVDSSSSGNTIYF. Here the CDR3 DNA reads TGTGCCAGCAGCGTAGTCGACAGCTCGAGCTCTGGAAACACCATATATTTT.

This clone was detected only once. The chain recombines TRBV5-1 with TRBJ1-1; D is undetermined. Trimming shortened V by 0 bases and J by 4 bases, and 13 bases separated the two germline ends. Germline CDR1 reads SGHRS; CDR2 reads YFSETQ. The CDR3 spans 15 residues. The CDR3 coding sequence is TGCGCCAGCAGCTTGGGACACCGAGGAATCACTGAAGCTTTCTTT. It specifies CASSLGHRGITEAFF.

This rearrangement joins TRBV7-9 to TRBJ2-2, with 12 positions matching TRBD2. Unmatched junction bases numbered 16, after V lost 6 bases and J lost 5 bases. Germline-derived CDR1 and CDR2 are SEHNR and FQNEAQ (reference sequence). The CDR3 is 19 amino acids. The CDR3 here is CASRSILAGGPQGTGELFF. The DNA of the CDR3 is TGTGCCAGCAGATCGATCCTAGCGGGAGGGCCTCAAGGGACCGGGGAGCTGTTTTTT.

This rearrangement joins TRBV15 to TRBJ1-1, with TRBD1 as a possible D gene (6 bases). Germline V lookup: CDR1 LNHNV, CDR2 YYDKDF (reference sequence). This CDR3 region has 13 residues. V shed 3 bases and J shed 6 bases, with 11 bases lying between them. CDR3 coding DNA: TGTGCCACCAGCAGGTTGGGACATTCTGAAGCTTTCTTT. Encoded protein: CATSRLGHSEAFF.

The chain links TRBV25-1 to TRBJ1-2; D unresolved. Germline values: CDR1 MGHDK, CDR2 SYGVNS. V dropped 4 bases and J dropped 4 bases, with 19 bases sitting between them. This CDR3 region has 16 residues. For the CDR3, the DNA is TGTGCCAGCAGTGCCCTAGGGTCCCCGGGCGGCTATGGCTACACCTTC. Its translation is CASSALGSPGGYGYTF.

J is TRBJ2-2 and V is TRBV7-9; D remains ambiguous. V was trimmed by 5 bases and J by 1 base, leaving 5 bases between them. Germline CDR1 and CDR2: SEHNR and FQNEAQ (reference sequence). The CDR3 is made up of 13 amino acids. The CDR3 DNA reads as TGTGCCAGCAGCGCCAAGAACACCGGGGAGCTGTTTTTT. The encoded protein is CASSAKNTGELFF. The full variable domain, its missing parts supplied by reference TRBV7-9 and TRBJ2-2, is DTGVSQNPRHKITKRGQNVTFRCDPISEHNRLYWYRQTLGQGPEFLTYFQNEAQLEKSRLLSDRFSAERPKGSFSTLEIQRTEQGDSAMYLCASSAKNTGELFFGEGSRLTVL.

The chain carries TRBV5-4 and TRBJ2-2, with a tentative D call TRBD1 (5 bases). Germline CDR1 SGHNT, CDR2 YYREEE (reference sequence). The CDR3 extends over 14 amino acids. V was cut by 7 bases and J by 5 bases, with 15 bases left in between. The CDR3 is CASGRRDRTGELFF. The CDR3 nucleotides are TGTGCCAGCGGACGCAGGGATAGGACCGGGGAGCTGTTTTTT.

The chain is built from TRBV5-4 and TRBJ2-7; D call uncertain. Trimming took 4 bases from V and 7 from J, leaving 18 bases between them. The CDR3 is made up of 14 amino acids. The germline V gene encodes CDR1 SGHNT and CDR2 YYREEE (reference sequence). CDR3 in DNA: TGTGCCAGCAGCCCAGACTTAGCTTTGTCAGAGCAGTACTTC. Translating it yields CASSPDLALSEQYF.

The V gene is TRBV27, the J gene TRBJ2-2; D is unclear. Germline V gives CDR1 MNHEY, CDR2 SMNVEV (reference sequence). Trimming pared 8 bases from V and 6 bases from J, leaving 10 bases between. The CDR3 consists of 12 residues. CDR3 loop: CASREEPGELFF. In DNA, the CDR3 is TGTGCCAGCCGAGAGGAGCCCGGGGAGCTGTTTTTT.

This clone was seen a few times. This chain links TRBV4-3 with TRBJ1-5; tentatively, D is TRBD1 (5 bases). CDR1 is LGHNA and CDR2 is YSLEER in the germline V gene. The CDR3 is made up of 13 amino acids. Trimming removed 3 bases from V and 7 bases from J, with 10 bases in between. For the CDR3, the DNA is TGCGCCAGCAGCCACCGCCGGGGCCAGCCCCAGCATTTT. As protein: CASSHRRGQPQHF.

The chain couples TRBV19 to TRBJ2-6; D is uncertain. There are 16 residues in the CDR3. CDR1 is LNHDA, CDR2 SQIVND, per germline (reference sequence). V lost 4 bases and J lost 0, with 10 bases in between. The CDR3 coding sequence is TGTGCCAGTAGTAGAGGCACCGTCTCTGGGGCCAACGTCCTGACTTTC. It is translated as CASSRGTVSGANVLTF.

The CDR3 region is CASSLRTGVGEKLFF. The CDR3 coding sequence is TGTGCCAGCAGCCTCCGGACAGGGGTGGGCGAAAAACTGTTTTTT. The chain employs TRBV21-1 and TRBJ1-4; TRBD1, the table's D call, was not compared with the DNA. TRBV21-1 is a documented pseudogene. The CDR3 extends over 15 amino acids.

V and J are TRBV5-1 and TRBJ2-7; 8 bases line up with TRBD1. The CDR3 has 16 residues. The J segment lost 1 base and the V segment lost 2 bases, leaving 8 bases of the junction unmatched. The V gene's germline CDR1 is SGHRS and CDR2 YFSETQ. CDR3 bases: TGCGCCAGCAGCTTCCGGTCAGGGGGCAAGTCCTACGAGCAGTACTTC. It is translated as CASSFRSGGKSYEQYF.

This chain uses TRBV9 with TRBJ2-1, with unresolved D. Per germline, CDR1 SGDLS and CDR2 YYNGEE. V lost 0 bases to trimming and J lost 9 bases, with 7 bases between them. The CDR3 length is 12 residues. The CDR3 DNA is TGTGCCAGCAGCGTAGAGGGATTTGAGCAGTTCTTC. This encodes CASSVEGFEQFF.

J is TRBJ1-2 and V is TRBV7-2; TRBD1 might be the D (5 bases). The germline V gene has CDR1 SGHTA and CDR2 FQGNSA. The CDR3 has 17 amino acids. The V end was cut by 1 base, the J end by 4 bases, with 19 bases between. Here the CDR3 DNA reads TGTGCCAGCAGCTTAGAAGCAGGGCAGGTTCGAGTCTATGGCTACACCTTC. This gives the protein CASSLEAGQVRVYGYTF.

The V gene is TRBV7-2, the J gene TRBJ2-1; D gene ambiguous. Trimming took 2 bases from V and 10 from J, leaving 12 bases between them. The CDR3 is 13 residues long. The germline CDR1 and CDR2 sequences are SGHTA and FQGNSA. The DNA for the CDR3 is TGTGCCAGCAGCTTACACGGCGCCGGAGAGCAGTTCTTC. Protein product: CASSLHGAGEQFF.